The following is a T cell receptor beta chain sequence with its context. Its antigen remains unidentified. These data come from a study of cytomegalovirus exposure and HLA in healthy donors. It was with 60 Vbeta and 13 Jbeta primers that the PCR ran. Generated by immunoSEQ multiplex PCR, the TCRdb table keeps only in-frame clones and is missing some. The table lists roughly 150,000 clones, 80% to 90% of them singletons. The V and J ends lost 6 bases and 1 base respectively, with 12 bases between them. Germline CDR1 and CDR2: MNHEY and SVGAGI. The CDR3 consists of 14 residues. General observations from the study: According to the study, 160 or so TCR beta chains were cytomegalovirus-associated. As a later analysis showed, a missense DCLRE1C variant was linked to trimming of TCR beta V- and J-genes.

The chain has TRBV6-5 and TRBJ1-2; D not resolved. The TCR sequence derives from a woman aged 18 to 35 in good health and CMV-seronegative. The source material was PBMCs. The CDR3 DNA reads TGTGCCAGCAGAGGAGCGACTGATAACTATGGCTACACCTTC. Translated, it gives CASRGATDNYGYTF.